A single sample gave rise to the 3 T cell receptor beta chains below, sequenced in a study of T cells in Graves' hyperthyroidism and ophthalmopathy. Amplified regions were TCR beta CDR3 sequences from RNA transcripts. Using the HTBI primer set, a first-round RT-PCR was run on the TCR CDR3. TCRdb passed the multiplex PCR reads through MiXCR, listing each CDR3 protein once. The table records a few hundred thousand distinct CDR3 sequences, 15% to 18% of them present only once. Sequencing was performed on blood. The receptor set was obtained from a woman in her 30s with Graves' hyperthyroidism.

This clonotype has ten or more counts. The chain recombines TRBV6-1 with TRBJ1-1; D remains unclear. The V gene's germline CDR1 is MNHNS and CDR2 SASEGT. Trimming removed 1 base from V and 3 bases from J, with 9 bases in between. The CDR3 totals 14 residues. This CDR3 is CASSEDWVHTEAFF. The CDR3 bases are TGTGCCAGCAGTGAAGATTGGGTCCACACTGAAGCTTTCTTT.

CDR3 nucleotide sequence: TGTGCCATCAGTCTAATAGCGGGAGGTCTGAACGAGCAGTACTTC. This encodes CAISLIAGGLNEQYF. The chain carries TRBV10-3 and TRBJ2-7; 10 bases match TRBD2. This CDR3 region has 15 residues. Germline CDR1 is ENHRY and CDR2 is SYGVKD. The ends lost 5 bases at V and 5 bases at J; junction bases unmatched: 9.

The chain has TRBV19 and TRBJ2-3; TRBD2 matches 7 bases. Germline CDR1 is LNHDA and CDR2 is SQIVND (reference sequence). With V trimmed by 4 bases and J by 6 bases, 1 base remained unmatched. This CDR3 has 12 amino acids. CDR3 sequence reads: CASSTLADTQYF. CDR3 nucleotide sequence: TGTGCCAGTAGTACACTAGCGGATACGCAGTATTTT. The whole variable domain, remainder taken from reference TRBV19 and TRBJ2-3, is DGGITQSPKYLFRKEGQNVTLSCEQNLNHDAMYWYRQDPGQGLRLIYYSQIVNDFQKGDIAEGYSVSREKKESFPLTVTSAQKNPTAFYLCASSTLADTQYFGPGTRLTVL.